Listed here are 18 T cell receptor beta chains from one sample, sequenced in a study of shared T cell receptors in the human thymus (dated by TCRdb to about 2021). Library prep was done by the immunoSEQ multiplex PCR assay. Imported from immuneACCESS, the table was reduced by TCRdb to in-frame sequences with V and J called. These copies leave out some clones; in studies compared against another copy, an unresolved V gene accounts for under half, and the cause of the remainder is not known. For this sample the table gives approximately 730,000 clones, of which roughly 85% were detected only once. The ten top clones hold around 0.0099% of the sample. The data were also submitted as part of a second study, on human thymus T cells.

Sequenced: thymocytes. The receptors were sampled from a girl under two years old with a congenital heart defect. Donor details come from another sample of the same person, matched by shared clones.

J is TRBJ1-2 and V is TRBV5-1; 8 nucleotides agree with TRBD1. Germline V gene lookup returns CDR1 SGHRS and CDR2 YFSETQ. The CDR3 runs to 15 residues. After removal of 4 bases from V and 6 bases from J, the junction contained 11 bases not matched to a gene. As DNA, the CDR3 is TGCGCCAGCAGCGCCTCCGACAGGGGCCGGGATGGCTACACCTTC. As protein: CASSASDRGRDGYTF.

Notes on this clone: One end of the junction does not line up with germline, which may come from a read error. The rearrangement joins TRBV29-1 to TRBJ1-2, with D possibly TRBD1 on 5 matching bases. Germline V CDR1 and CDR2: SQVTM, ANQGSEA. The length of the CDR3 is 15 residues. CDR3 DNA: TGCAGCGTTCTTCTGGGGAGGCCGAGGGGCTATGGCCACACCTTC. It codes for CSVLLGRPRGYGHTF.

The V gene is TRBV5-4, the J gene TRBJ2-3; TRBD2 agrees at 9 bases. V lost 0 bases, J lost 4 bases, and 6 bases stayed unmatched. The germline gives CDR1 SGHNT, CDR2 YYREEE (reference sequence). CDR3 length: 16 residues. CDR3 loop: CASSLGGEREADTQYF. The DNA of the CDR3 is TGTGCCAGCAGCTTGGGAGGAGAGCGGGAGGCAGATACGCAGTATTTT. The whole variable domain, remainder taken from reference TRBV5-4 and TRBJ2-3, is ETGVTQSPTHLIKTRGQQVTLRCSSQSGHNTVSWYQQALGQGPQFIFQYYREEENGRGNFPPRFSGLQFPNYSSELNVNALELDDSALYLCASSLGGEREADTQYFGPGTRLTVL.

The V and J genes are TRBV5-5 and TRBJ2-7, with TRBD1 identical over 7 bases. The V gene end was trimmed by 4 bases and the J gene end by 4 bases; junction bases not matched to a gene: 8. The germline CDR1 and CDR2 sequences are SGHKS and YYEKEE (reference sequence). This CDR3 has 14 residues. The CDR3 here is CASSQGQAEYEQYF. DNA of the CDR3: TGTGCCAGCAGCCAAGGACAGGCTGAATACGAGCAGTACTTC.

CDR3 sequence reads: CASSPHRGQRNSPLHF. The CDR3 coding sequence is TGTGCCAGTAGTCCACACAGGGGGCAGAGGAATTCACCCCTCCACTTT. The rearrangement uses TRBV19 and TRBJ1-6; 9 bases are a match to TRBD1. In germline, CDR1 is LNHDA, CDR2 SQIVND (reference sequence). The V segment lost 5 bases and the J segment 7 bases; nucleotides outside the gene matches: 9. CDR3 size: 16 residues.

On this clone itself: Compared with germline, one end of the junction differs, possibly owing to a read error. The rearrangement uses TRBV7-9 and TRBJ1-2; tentatively, D is TRBD1 (5 bases). This CDR3 comprises 11 residues. CDR1 is SEHNR, CDR2 FQNEAQ, per germline (reference sequence). CDR3: CASTLEGGYTF. CDR3 coding DNA: TGTGCCAGCACCTTAGAGGGGGGCTACACCTTC.

The rearrangement joins TRBV5-5 to TRBJ2-3; 8 nucleotides match TRBD2. Germline CDR1 SGHKS, CDR2 YYEKEE (reference sequence). V was clipped by 4 bases and J by 0 bases; unmatched bases: 1. This CDR3 is 14 amino acids long. CDR3 in amino acids: CASSRTSSTDTQYF. The DNA for the CDR3 is TGTGCCAGCAGCCGGACTAGCAGCACAGATACGCAGTATTTT.

This chain uses TRBV5-1 with TRBJ2-3, with D maybe TRBD1 (6 bases). Germline lookup yields CDR1 SGHRS and CDR2 YFSETQ. V lost 3 bases to trimming and J lost 2 bases, with 16 bases between them. The CDR3 runs to 16 residues. In DNA form, the CDR3 reads TGCGCCAGCAGCTGGGGCCAGGGGAGACTCACAGATACGCAGTATTTT. Protein product: CASSWGQGRLTDTQYF.

The chain uses TRBV11-2 and TRBJ1-1, with a possible D match to TRBD1 (5 bases). V was pared by 2 bases and J by 3 bases, with 16 bases between. CDR1 is SGHAT, CDR2 FQNNGV, per germline. This CDR3 is built from 16 residues. CDR3 protein: CASSLPHNRGDTEAFF. The CDR3, as DNA: TGTGCCAGCAGCTTACCCCACAATCGGGGGGACACTGAAGCTTTCTTT.

This chain uses TRBV5-1 with TRBJ1-1; D gene unclear. V dropped 0 bases and J dropped 0 bases, with 15 bases sitting between them. CDR1 and CDR2 (germline): SGHRS, YFSETQ. There are 17 residues in the CDR3. The DNA of the CDR3 is TGCGCCAGCAGCTTGGGGGTCTGCGGGCAAATGAACACTGAAGCTTTCTTT. This encodes CASSLGVCGQMNTEAFF.

The chain uses TRBV29-1 and TRBJ1-1, with TRBD1 as a possible D gene (6 bases). The CDR3 extends over 14 amino acids. Looked up from germline, CDR1 is SQVTM and CDR2 is ANQGSEA. V was clipped by 7 bases and J by 0 bases, with 15 bases between them. CDR3 sequence reads: CSGQVGVMNTEAFF. CDR3 DNA: TGCAGCGGACAGGTAGGGGTAATGAACACTGAAGCTTTCTTT. Full variable domain (outside the CDR3, taken from reference TRBV29-1 and TRBJ1-1): SAVISQKPSRDICQRGTSLTIQCQVDSQVTMMFWYRQQPGQSLTLIATANQGSEATYESGFVIDKFPISRPNLTFSTLTVSNMSPEDSSIYLCSGQVGVMNTEAFFGQGTRLTVV.

This clone occurred once. The chain carries TRBV11-2 and TRBJ1-3; D gene unclear. Germline V gives CDR1 SGHAT, CDR2 FQNNGV. The CDR3 has 19 residues. The V gene lost 5 bases and the J gene lost 0 bases, with 23 bases spanning the gap. The CDR3 loop reads CASSRLGRVRRHSGNTIYF. Written as DNA, the CDR3 is TGTGCCAGCAGCCGCTTGGGGAGGGTCCGGAGACACTCTGGAAACACCATATATTTT.

The chain recombines TRBV9 with TRBJ1-3; D is possibly TRBD1 (6 bases). The CDR3 is made up of 16 amino acids. Trimming took 4 bases from V and 0 from J, leaving 14 bases between them. CDR1 is SGDLS, CDR2 YYNGEE, per germline. CDR3 sequence: CASSTRQVHSGNTIYF. CDR3 in DNA: TGTGCCAGCAGCACCCGACAGGTACACTCTGGAAACACCATATATTTT. The entire variable domain, with the rest obtained from reference TRBV9 and TRBJ1-3, is as follows: DSGVTQTPKHLITATGQRVTLRCSPRSGDLSVYWYQQSLDQGLQFLIQYYNGEERAKGNILERFSAQQFPDLHSELNLSSLELGDSALYFCASSTRQVHSGNTIYFGEGSWLTVV.

The rearrangement uses TRBV7-6 and TRBJ1-2; 9 bases align to TRBD1. This CDR3 has 18 residues. Losses at the gene ends were 2 bases for V and 2 bases for J; bases not matched to a gene: 12. The V gene's germline CDR1 is SGHVS and CDR2 FNYEAQ. The CDR3: CASSLLSAGQGRNYGYTF. Written as DNA, the CDR3 is TGTGCCAGCAGCTTACTATCAGCGGGACAGGGTAGGAACTATGGCTACACCTTC.

In the case of this clone: The junction and the germline gene differ at one end; a read error may be behind it. This sequence joins TRBV19 and TRBJ1-5; maybe TRBD1 (5 bases). This CDR3 has 15 amino acids. In germline, CDR1 is LNHDA, CDR2 SQIVND (reference sequence). The CDR3 nucleotides read TGTACCAGTAGTATGGGCAGGAGAGACAGTCAGCCCCAGCATTTT. Translation: CTSSMGRRDSQPQHF.

The genes are TRBV14 and TRBJ1-4; 8 nucleotides agree with TRBD1. CDR1 SGHDN and CDR2 FVKESK come from the germline V gene. With 4 bases clipped from V and 7 bases from J, the junction kept 17 bases outside the gene matches. This CDR3 spans 18 amino acids. The CDR3 sequence is CASSRNRHPRGLGEKLFF. CDR3 coding DNA: TGTGCCAGCAGCCGTAACAGACACCCCAGGGGGCTTGGTGAAAAACTGTTTTTT.

There are a few counts of this clone. At one end the junction does not follow the germline gene, possibly because of a read error. V is TRBV7-7 and J is TRBJ2-1; tentatively, D is TRBD1 (5 bases). Germline V gene lookup returns CDR1 SSHAT and CDR2 FNYEAQ (reference sequence). The CDR3 runs to 15 residues. The CDR3 nucleotides read TGTGCTAGCAGCTTGACGCAGGGCTTCTACAATGAGCAGTTCTTC. It translates to CASSLTQGFYNEQFF.

This clone occurred a few times. Sequence at one end of the junction differs from germline and may be a read error. The chain recombines TRBV5-1 with TRBJ2-7; D remains ambiguous. The CDR3 has 14 amino acids. Germline values: CDR1 SGHRS, CDR2 YFSETQ. The CDR3 DNA sequence: TGTTTTTTTTTCAAGCAGAAGGCGGCATACGAGCAGTACTTC. It encodes CFFFKQKAAYEQYF.